The 13 T cell receptor beta chains reported below all come from one sample, sequenced in a study of monozygotic twins with inflammatory bowel disease (dated 2019 in TCRdb). To prepare the library, 5' RACE was applied. The listed sequencing device is Illumina HiSeq 2500. Each entry corresponds to one CDR3 protein sequence from reads that TCRdb reprocessed, and DNA is not given. The sample table records 300,000 to 400,000 distinct CDR3 sequences. Around 2% of the sample comes from the top ten. Sequenced material: blood. The source of these receptors is a human donor with ulcerative colitis or Crohn's disease, or a healthy co-twin of an affected twin (not recorded which).

The chain is built from TRBV29-1 and TRBJ1-5. This CDR3 has 13 amino acids. CDR1 and CDR2 from the germline V gene are SQVTM and ANQGSEA. The CDR3 is CSVSPGYNQPQHF.

The genes are TRBV11-2 and TRBJ2-1. Per germline, CDR1 SGHAT and CDR2 FQNNGV. This CDR3 region has 14 residues. The CDR3 reads CASSFDLTYNEQFF.

This chain connects TRBV20-1 to TRBJ2-7. Germline CDR1 reads DFQATT; CDR2 reads SNEGSKA (reference sequence). This CDR3 spans 14 amino acids. The CDR3 here is CSVSPGAGAYEQYF.

The chain is built from TRBV28 and TRBJ2-1; absent DNA, TCRdb's TRBD2 call cannot be checked. Per germline, CDR1 MDHEN and CDR2 SYDVKM. The CDR3 consists of 14 residues. CDR3 sequence reads: CASSNHGRDNEQFF. The full variable domain, completed using reference TRBV28 and TRBJ2-1, is DVKVTQSSRYLVKRTGEKVFLECVQDMDHENMFWYRQDPGLGLRLIYFSYDVKMKEKGDIPEGYSVSREKKERFSLILESASTNQTSMYLCASSNHGRDNEQFFGPGTRLTVL.

The chain uses TRBV20-1 and TRBJ2-3; TCRdb picks TRBD2, but there is no DNA to check that call. The CDR3 totals 14 residues. From germline, CDR1 is DFQATT and CDR2 SNEGSKA (reference sequence). Here the CDR3 reads CSAPSGGAIDTQYF.

The chain links TRBV24-1 to TRBJ2-1; the D gene TCRdb calls, TRBD2, cannot be checked with no DNA. In germline, CDR1 is KGHDR, CDR2 SFDVKD. The CDR3 totals 16 residues. The CDR3 protein is CATSDNSGRAYNEQFF.

The rearrangement joins TRBV6-1 to TRBJ1-5; without DNA, the TCRdb call of TRBD1 cannot be checked. The CDR3 contains 15 residues. The germline CDR1 and CDR2 sequences are MNHNS and SASEGT. The CDR3 region is CASVTGVNSNQPQHF.

The gene calls are TRBV4-1 and TRBJ2-5; the TCRdb call, TRBD1, lacks DNA for checking. CDR3 length equals 15 residues. Germline values: CDR1 MGHRA, CDR2 YSYEKL. CDR3 residues: CASSQETEGQETQYF.

The rearrangement links TRBV28 to TRBJ2-7; TCRdb names TRBD1, which stays unverified in the absence of DNA. The CDR3 extends over 12 amino acids. The germline V gene encodes CDR1 MDHEN and CDR2 SYDVKM. The CDR3 spells CASPEGEYEQYF.

This sequence joins TRBV18 and TRBJ2-7; without DNA, the TCRdb call of TRBD1 cannot be checked. The CDR3 consists of 14 residues. Per the germline V gene, CDR1 is KGHSH and CDR2 is LQKENI. The CDR3 sequence: CASSPGTELTKQYF. Full variable domain (remainder filled in from reference TRBV18 and TRBJ2-7): NAGVMQNPRHLVRRRGQEARLRCSPMKGHSHVYWYRQLPEEGLKFMVYLQKENIIDESGMPKERFSAEFPKEGPSILRIQQVVRGDSAAYFCASSPGTELTKQYFGPGTRLTVT.

This sequence joins TRBV20-1 and TRBJ1-4; TCRdb designates TRBD1, a call that cannot be tested without DNA. Germline V gene data show CDR1 as DFQATT and CDR2 as SNEGSKA (reference sequence). This CDR3 has 14 amino acids. CDR3 amino acids: CSAPLGAANEKLFF.

The chain links TRBV5-1 to TRBJ2-7; the TCRdb D gene call, TRBD2, has no DNA to confirm it. The germline V gene has CDR1 SGHRS and CDR2 YFSETQ. The CDR3 consists of 15 residues. CDR3 in amino acids: CASSLAAWRADEQYF. The entire variable domain, with the rest obtained from reference TRBV5-1 and TRBJ2-7, is as follows: KAGVTQTPRYLIKTRGQQVTLSCSPISGHRSVSWYQQTPGQGLQFLFEYFSETQRNKGNFPGRFSGRQFSNSRSEMNVSTLELGDSALYLCASSLAAWRADEQYFGPGTRLTVT.

The chain combines TRBV10-3 with TRBJ2-2. The CDR3 spans 11 residues. Germline assignment: CDR1 ENHRY and CDR2 SYGVKD. The CDR3 sequence: CAISEDGELFF.